Below are 8 T cell receptor beta chains sequenced from a single sample in a study of OX40 agonist ivuxolimab in advanced cancers. Assay: immunoSEQ multiplex PCR; the TCRdb copy retains only in-frame clones and omits some. This table holds 73,000 or so clones, more than 75% found once. The sequences come from CD4+ or CD8+ T cells sorted from blood, collected in a trial of the OX40 agonist ivuxolimab. These receptors all come from an adult with an advanced solid tumor such as melanoma, head and neck, liver or kidney cancer.

V is TRBV6-5 and J is TRBJ1-5; D is uncertain. Germline loops: CDR1 MNHEY, CDR2 SVGAGI. Trimming shortened V by 6 bases and J by 5 bases, and 8 bases separated the two germline ends. There are 12 residues in the CDR3. As DNA, the CDR3 is TGTGCCAGCAGATTTGGGGATCAGCCCCAGCATTTT. This sequence encodes CASRFGDQPQHF.

The chain combines TRBV5-1 with TRBJ2-5; 7 nucleotides line up with TRBD1. The germline gives CDR1 SGHRS, CDR2 YFSETQ. The CDR3 is 18 amino acids. Trimming took 4 bases from V and 2 from J; bases not matched to a gene: 17. The CDR3 nucleotides read TGCGCCAGCAGCCTACGACAGGGACCCCGTTCTCGTCAAGAGACCCAGTACTTC. Amino acids: CASSLRQGPRSRQETQYF.

The J gene is TRBJ2-3, the V gene TRBV13; D is ambiguous. The V gene's germline CDR1 is PRHDT and CDR2 FYEKMQ (reference sequence). The CDR3 runs 14 residues. The V end lost 4 bases, the J end lost 4 bases, and 12 bases lay between the germline ends. The CDR3 DNA sequence: TGTGCCAGCAGCTCCGGGCCCCGGGCAGATACGCAGTATTTT. Translated, it gives CASSSGPRADTQYF. Full variable domain (rest looked up from reference TRBV13 and TRBJ2-3): AAGVIQSPRHLIKEKRETATLKCYPIPRHDTVYWYQQGPGQDPQFLISFYEKMQSDKGSIPDRFSAQQFSDYHSELNMSSLELGDSALYFCASSSGPRADTQYFGPGTRLTVL.

The chain recombines TRBV19 with TRBJ1-1, with a possible D match to TRBD1 (5 bases). This CDR3 is built from 15 residues. CDR1 LNHDA and CDR2 SQIVND come from the germline V gene (reference sequence). Trimming left V 4 bases short and J 1 base short, with 13 bases between. CDR3 region: CASSTIGGTNTEAFF. The CDR3 DNA is TGTGCCAGTAGTACCATTGGGGGAACGAACACTGAAGCTTTCTTT. The variable domain in full, with the rest retrieved from reference TRBV19 and TRBJ1-1, is DGGITQSPKYLFRKEGQNVTLSCEQNLNHDAMYWYRQDPGQGLRLIYYSQIVNDFQKGDIAEGYSVSREKKESFPLTVTSAQKNPTAFYLCASSTIGGTNTEAFFGQGTRLTVV.

The chain has TRBV4-2 and TRBJ2-3, with 7 positions matching TRBD1. After removal of 0 bases from V and 0 bases from J, the junction contained 6 bases not matched to a gene. Germline CDR1 LGHNA, CDR2 YNFKEQ. CDR3 length: 17 amino acids. The CDR3 coding sequence is TGTGCCAGCAGCCAAGAAAGAACAGGGGCTAGCACAGATACGCAGTATTTT. Protein product: CASSQERTGASTDTQYF.

The chain links TRBV10-1 to TRBJ2-1; 9 bases fit TRBD2. This CDR3 is 15 amino acids long. In germline, CDR1 is WNHNN, CDR2 SYGVQD (reference sequence). Losses at the gene ends were 4 bases for V and 7 bases for J; bases not matched to a gene: 8. This CDR3 reads CASSGGLAGRNEQFF. The CDR3 bases are TGCGCCAGCAGTGGGGGACTAGCTGGTCGGAATGAGCAGTTCTTC.

The chain joins TRBV4-2 to TRBJ2-2; 15 bases are shared with TRBD2. The V segment lost 0 bases and the J segment 0 bases; nucleotides outside the gene matches: 5. Per germline, CDR1 LGHNA and CDR2 YNFKEQ. The length of the CDR3 is 20 residues. In DNA, the CDR3 is TGTGCCAGCAGCCAAGAGGGACTAGCGGGAGGCCACACGAACACCGGGGAGCTGTTTTTT. Encoded protein: CASSQEGLAGGHTNTGELFF.

This chain uses TRBV6-6 with TRBJ2-5; D perhaps matches TRBD2 (7 bases). V was pared by 7 bases and J by 4 bases, with 19 bases between. The CDR3 is 15 amino acids. Germline V gene lookup returns CDR1 MNHNY and CDR2 SVGAGI (reference sequence). For the CDR3, the DNA is TGTGCCAGCACCCGGGGGGCAGCAACCATAGAGACCCAGTACTTC. Encoded protein: CASTRGAATIETQYF.